This T cell receptor (beta chain) emerged from a study of beta chain features in type 1 diabetes. Study conclusions and caveats: Type 1 diabetes patients showed fewer insertions and more deletions at VDJ junctions. Patients with Type 1 diabetes showed moderately but significantly shorter TCRB CDR3s in all four CD4+ subsets.

As regards this clone: The antigen is undetermined.

The investigators reverse transcribed all of the isolated RNA, so they sequenced expressed TCRB transcripts. TCRdb's table, derived via immunoSEQ multiplex PCR, lists solely in-frame clones and lacks some. The sample contains under 300,000 clones, about a sixth of which appear only once. With 4 bases removed from V and 7 bases from J, the gap between germline ends came to 8 bases. CDR3 length: 11 amino acids. Germline V gene sequence: CDR1 DFQATT, CDR2 SNEGSKA (reference sequence). The clonotype was recovered from a man aged 30 to 39 with type 1 diabetes. Sequencing was performed on naive CD4+ T cells from blood. The V gene is TRBV20-1, the J gene TRBJ2-1; D might be TRBD2 (6 bases). CDR3 nucleotide sequence: TGCAGTGCTACGGACTATAATGAGCAGTTCTTC. It codes for CSATDYNEQFF.